This is a list of T cell receptor beta chains from one sample in a study of blood T cell repertoires in COVID-19. Assay used: immunoSEQ multiplex PCR; TCRdb lists only in-frame clones, some missing. Among approximately 75,000 clones listed, over 60% were seen once. The specimen was peripheral blood. These receptors all stem from a woman aged 80 or older with active or convalescent COVID-19. Each CDR3 is given with its conserved first and last residue. Each record gives: D gene, J gene, clone size, V gene, CDR3 DNA, CDR3 protein. A D gene is named only where the DNA matches it firmly. For some rows the clone size is stated as once, few or many, or as a class when expanded; others skip it.

>TRBD2|TRBJ2-7|NA|TRBV7-2
TGTGCCAGCAGCTTAGGCGCTAGCGGGCCCCAAAGGGAGCAGTACTTC
CASSLGASGPQREQYF
>NA|TRBJ1-2|NA|TRBV3-1/TRBV3-2
TGTGCCAGCAGCCAAGATAAGGGGCGCTACTATGGCTACACCTTC
CASSQDKGRYYGYTF
>TRBD2|TRBJ2-7|NA|TRBV7-2
TGTGCCAGCAGCTTAGATCACGGGAGGGGAGGGTACGAGCAGTACTTC
CASSLDHGRGGYEQYF
>NA|TRBJ2-3|few|TRBV19
TGTGCCAGTAGTTTAAGCGGGTCCACAGATACGCAGTATTTT
CASSLSGSTDTQYF
>NA|TRBJ1-5|NA|TRBV6-2/TRBV6-3
TGTGCCAGCAGTTACGGCACCGGGTATCGCAATCAGCCCCAGCATTTT
CASSYGTGYRNQPQHF
>NA|TRBJ2-3|NA|TRBV5-1
TGCGCCAGCCAGAAGATCCCAGACACAGATACGCAGTATTTT
CASQKIPDTDTQYF
>TRBD2|TRBJ2-1|NA|TRBV9
TGTGCCAGCAGCCCGACGCCGACTAGCTCCCGGGAGCAGTTCTTC
CASSPTPTSSREQFF
>NA|TRBJ1-1|NA|TRBV7-9
TGTGCCAGCAGCTTGTGGGCCGGGACATCCTTTGGAGAGTACACTGAAGCTTTCTTT
CASSLWAGTSFGEYTEAFF
>TRBD2|TRBJ2-5|NA|TRBV19
TGTGCCAGTAGTATGGGGGGAAGTAGCGGGGACCAAGAGACCCAGTACTTC
CASSMGGSSGDQETQYF
>TRBD1|TRBJ1-3|NA|TRBV6-6
TGTGCCAGCAGTTGGGACAGGATCTCTGGAAACACCATATATTTT
CASSWDRISGNTIYF
>NA|TRBJ2-2|NA|TRBV15
TGTGCCACCAGCAGAGAATATAGCGGGGAGCTGTTTTTT
CATSREYSGELFF
>TRBD1|TRBJ2-1|NA|TRBV6-2/TRBV6-3
TGTGCCAGCAGTACCACAGGGGATTCCTACAATGAGCAGTTCTTC
CASSTTGDSYNEQFF
>TRBD1|TRBJ2-1|NA|TRBV7-6
TGTGCCAGCAGCTTCGGACAGGGGCGCTCCTACAATGAGCAGTTCTTC
CASSFGQGRSYNEQFF
>TRBD1|TRBJ1-2|NA|TRBV7-8
TGTGCCAGCAGCCCAGGGACAGGGCGAAGTGGCTACACCTTC
CASSPGTGRSGYTF
>NA|TRBJ2-7|NA|TRBV7-2
TGTGCCAGCAGCTTAGACAGCCACGAGCAGTACTTC
CASSLDSHEQYF
>NA|TRBJ2-1|NA|TRBV7-8
TGTGCCAGCAGCCCAAGCTACGATGAGCAGTTCTTC
CASSPSYDEQFF
>NA|TRBJ2-5|NA|TRBV13
TGTGCCAGCAGCCTCCAAGAGACCCAGTACTTC
CASSLQETQYF
>NA|TRBJ1-6|NA|TRBV7-3
TGTGCCAGCAGCTCACAGGCCATGGGATCACCCCTCCACTTT
CASSSQAMGSPLHF
>NA|TRBJ2-1|NA|TRBV5-4
TGTGCCAGCAGCCTTCCCACAGGGAACCATGAGCAGTTCTTC
CASSLPTGNHEQFF
>TRBD2|TRBJ2-5|few|TRBV5-1
TGCGCCAGCAGCTTGGAAATAGCGGGGCACCAAGAGACCCAGTACTTC
CASSLEIAGHQETQYF
>NA|TRBJ1-3|NA|TRBV28
TGTGCCAGCAGTTTAGGAGGGCTTCCCTCTGGAAACACCATATATTTT
CASSLGGLPSGNTIYF
>NA|TRBJ1-5|NA|TRBV30
TGTGCCTGGAGTGTAGAGGGCCCGGAGAGTCAGCCCCAGCATTTT
CAWSVEGPESQPQHF
>NA|TRBJ1-2|NA|TRBV7-9
TGTGCCAGCACCCCGGTTGTTACTAACTATGGCTACACCTTC
CASTPVVTNYGYTF
>TRBD1|TRBJ2-5|few|TRBV19
TGTGCCAGTAGTACCATCGGGACAGGGGAAAAGACCCAGTACTTC
CASSTIGTGEKTQYF
>TRBD2|TRBJ2-1|medium-sized|TRBV27
TGTGCCAGCAGTCCGACAGCAGCGGGAGAGCAGTTCTTC
CASSPTAAGEQFF
>NA|TRBJ1-4|NA|TRBV2
TGTGCCAGCAGTGAACGCAGGGGAGAAGAAAAACTGTTTTTT
CASSERRGEEKLFF
>NA|TRBJ2-2|NA|TRBV24-1
TGTGCCACCAGTGATTTGCGAGGTGGTAACACCGGGGAGCTGTTTTTT
CATSDLRGGNTGELFF
>NA|TRBJ1-2|once|TRBV7-8
TGTGCCAGCAGCTTAGGTGCCGCGAACTATGGCTACACCTTC
CASSLGAANYGYTF
>NA|TRBJ1-2|NA|TRBV6-5
TGTGCCAGCAGCCCGGGACACTCATTCGGGGGCTACACCTTC
CASSPGHSFGGYTF
>NA|TRBJ1-5|NA|TRBV7-2
TGTGCCAGCAGCTTAAGGTGGGGGGGAGGTCAGCCCCAGCATTTT
CASSLRWGGGQPQHF
>NA|TRBJ1-2|NA|TRBV9
TGTGCCAGCAGCCCCCAGGCGGGGGGGGCGAAGGGCTACACCTTC
CASSPQAGGAKGYTF
>NA|TRBJ2-3|NA|TRBV6-5
TGTGCCAGCAGTTTGGGGGGGGCCGACGTGAATACGCAGTATTTT
CASSLGGADVNTQYF
>TRBD2|TRBJ2-1|NA|TRBV24-1
TGTGCCACCAGTGACCCTGACAGCGGGGCCTACAATGAGCAGTTCTTC
CATSDPDSGAYNEQFF
>TRBD1|TRBJ1-4|NA|TRBV5-3
TGTGCCAGAAGCAACGGACAGGGGAGGCGGCAACTGTTTTTT
CARSNGQGRRQLFF
>NA|TRBJ2-3|NA|TRBV7-2
TGTGCCAGCAGCTTACAGAACCCAGATACGCAGTATTTT
CASSLQNPDTQYF
>NA|TRBJ2-1|NA|TRBV10-3
TGTGCCATCAGTGGAGGCGTCACCTACAATGAGCAGTTCTTC
CAISGGVTYNEQFF
>NA|TRBJ1-4|few|TRBV6-2/TRBV6-3
TGTGCCAGCAGTTACGAGGACAGTTATGAAAAACTGTTTTTT
CASSYEDSYEKLFF
>TRBD2|TRBJ2-2|NA|TRBV5-4
TGTGCCAGCAGCCTGGGACTAGCGGGGAACACCGGGGAGCTGTTTTTT
CASSLGLAGNTGELFF
>TRBD1|TRBJ1-6|NA|TRBV3-1/TRBV3-2
TGTGCCAGCAGCCGCAGGGGGTCACCCCTCCACTTT
CASSRRGSPLHF
>NA|TRBJ1-1|NA|TRBV5-1
TGCGCCAGCAGCTTGCCAGGTCCTGAAGCTTTCTTT
CASSLPGPEAFF
>TRBD1|TRBJ1-1|NA|TRBV11-2
TGTGCCAGCAGCAGGGACAGGAATAATGGTGAAGCTTTCTTT
CASSRDRNNGEAFF